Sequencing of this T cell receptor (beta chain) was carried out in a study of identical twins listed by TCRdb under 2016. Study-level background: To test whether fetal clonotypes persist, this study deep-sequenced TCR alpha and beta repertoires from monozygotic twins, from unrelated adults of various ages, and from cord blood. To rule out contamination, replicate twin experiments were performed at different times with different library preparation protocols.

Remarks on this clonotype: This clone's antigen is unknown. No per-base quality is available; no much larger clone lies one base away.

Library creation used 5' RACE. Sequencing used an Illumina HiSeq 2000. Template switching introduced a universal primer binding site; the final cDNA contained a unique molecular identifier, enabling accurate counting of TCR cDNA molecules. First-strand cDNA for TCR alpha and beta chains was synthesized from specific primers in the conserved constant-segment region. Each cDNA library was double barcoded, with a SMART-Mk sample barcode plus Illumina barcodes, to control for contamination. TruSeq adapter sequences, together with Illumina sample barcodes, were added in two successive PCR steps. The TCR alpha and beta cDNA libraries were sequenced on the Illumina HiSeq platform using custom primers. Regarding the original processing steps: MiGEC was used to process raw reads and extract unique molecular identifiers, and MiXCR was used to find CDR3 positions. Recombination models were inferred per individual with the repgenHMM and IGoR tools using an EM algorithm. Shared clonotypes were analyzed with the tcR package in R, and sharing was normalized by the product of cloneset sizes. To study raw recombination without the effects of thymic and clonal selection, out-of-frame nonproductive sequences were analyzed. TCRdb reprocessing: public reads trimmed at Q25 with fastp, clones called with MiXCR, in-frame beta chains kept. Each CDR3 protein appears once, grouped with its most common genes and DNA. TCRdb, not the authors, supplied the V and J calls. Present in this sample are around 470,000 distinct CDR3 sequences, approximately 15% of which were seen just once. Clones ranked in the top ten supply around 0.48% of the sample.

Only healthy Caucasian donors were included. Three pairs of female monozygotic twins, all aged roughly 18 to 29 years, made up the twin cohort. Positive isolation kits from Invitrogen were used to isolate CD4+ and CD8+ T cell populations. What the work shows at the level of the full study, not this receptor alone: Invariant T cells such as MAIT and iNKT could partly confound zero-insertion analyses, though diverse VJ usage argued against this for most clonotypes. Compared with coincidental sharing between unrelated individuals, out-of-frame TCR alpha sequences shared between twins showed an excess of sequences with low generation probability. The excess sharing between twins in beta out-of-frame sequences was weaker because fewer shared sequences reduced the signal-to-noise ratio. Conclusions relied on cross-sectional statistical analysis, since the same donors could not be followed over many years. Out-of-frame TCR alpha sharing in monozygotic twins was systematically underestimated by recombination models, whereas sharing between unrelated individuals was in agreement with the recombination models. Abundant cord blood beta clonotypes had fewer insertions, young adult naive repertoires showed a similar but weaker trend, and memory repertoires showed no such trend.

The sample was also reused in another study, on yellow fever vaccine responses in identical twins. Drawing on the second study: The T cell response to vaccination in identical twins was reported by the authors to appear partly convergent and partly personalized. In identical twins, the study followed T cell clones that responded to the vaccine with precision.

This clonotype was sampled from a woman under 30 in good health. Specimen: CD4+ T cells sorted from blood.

At the DNA level, the sequence is TGTGCCAGCAGTTTCGGTGGACTGAGATACGAGCAGTACTTC. Its protein reads: CASSFGGLRYEQYF. The sequence is built from TRBV28 and TRBJ2-7, with a weak D call of TRBD2 (5 bases match). From the cysteine through the phenylalanine, the CDR3 covers 14 amino acids. The entry retains the CDR3 DNA only, 42 bases that are in frame from base 1. Looking up the germline V gene yields CDR1 MDHEN and CDR2 SYDVKM. The germline ends are 13 bases apart after V is trimmed by 3 bases and J by 4 bases.